This T cell receptor (beta chain) was recovered during a study of monozygotic twins with inflammatory bowel disease. Study-wide findings and caveats: In the analysis, different T cell subtypes could not be told apart. Differences in immunosuppressive treatment may have been a source of added variability in patient repertoires.

Each of TCRalpha and TCRbeta cDNA went through two nested PCRs, lasting roughly 15 and 9 cycles. From the 5' RACE reads, TCRdb lists one entry per CDR3 protein and no DNA. Its table records 150,000 to 200,000 distinct CDR3 sequences. Remarks on this clonotype: Its cognate antigen is unknown.

The clonotype comes from a human donor with ulcerative colitis or Crohn's disease, or a healthy co-twin of an affected twin (not recorded which). Sequencing was performed on blood.

CDR3: CASSLSGKNTEAFF. The genes are TRBV5-1 and TRBJ1-1; TCRdb selects TRBD1, and the lack of DNA leaves this call unchecked. CDR1 and CDR2 (germline): SGHRS, YFSETQ. The CDR3 is 14 residues long.